The present T cell receptor (beta chain) was sequenced within a study of blood T cell repertoires in COVID-19. Study-wide context: Spain, Italy and the United States supplied samples that represented acute and convalescent COVID-19. The analysed material was cDNA or gDNA that came from T cells, B-cell-depleted T cells, or PBMCs.

In the original analysis: Reference gene primer amplification gave estimated nucleated cell counts. Sequenced by immunoSEQ multiplex PCR; TCRdb stores in-frame clones only, minus some. That table is the source of V, J and clone size, and D and trimming were worked out from the DNA. The sample holds around 140,000 clones, approximately 89% seen once. The CDR3 has 14 amino acids. CDR1 and CDR2 (germline): MDHEN, SYDVKM. The junction had 7 bases not matched to a gene; V was cut back by 5 bases and J by 5 bases. The TCR originated in a woman aged 45-60 years with acute or convalescent COVID-19. The J gene is TRBJ2-7, the V gene TRBV28; 9 bases are a match to TRBD1. Sequenced sample: peripheral blood. Here the CDR3 DNA reads TGTGCCAGCAGTCCCACGGGACAGGGAGACGAGCAGTACTTC. Its translation is CASSPTGQGDEQYF.